The rows below give T cell receptor beta chains drawn from one sample of a study of T cells after yellow fever vaccination. TCRdb re-analysed the 5' RACE reads in MiXCR, keeping a single row per CDR3 protein. The sample holds 550,000 or so distinct CDR3 sequences, less than 20% seen once. This sample comprised PBMCs, obtained 15 days after the yellow fever booster vaccination. The receptor source for this set is a man aged 30-40 years who received the YFV17D yellow fever vaccine. CDR3s include the opening cysteine and the closing phenylalanine or tryptophan. The D gene is left open where the match is weak. Size is stated for part of the rows, as once, few or many counts, or as a class when the clone is expanded.

size | J | V | D | DNA | CDR3
few | TRBJ2-3 | TRBV5-1 | . | TGCGCCAGCGGCCTCCTCACTCGGGGCACAGATACGCAGTATTTT | CASGLLTRGTDTQYF
. | TRBJ2-2 | TRBV3-1 | . | TGTGCCAGCAGGCACAGGGCCCCTGGGGGGGAGCTGTTTTTT | CASRHRAPGGELFF
. | TRBJ2-7 | TRBV5-5 | TRBD1 | TGTGCCAGCAGCACTCAGACAGGGGCTCACGACTACGAGCAGTACTTC | CASSTQTGAHDYEQYF
. | TRBJ2-3 | TRBV7-6 | TRBD2 | TGTGCCAGCAGCTTATCTACGGGAGGGGTCACAGATACGCAGTATTTT | CASSLSTGGVTDTQYF
many | TRBJ2-3 | TRBV2 | . | TGTGCCAGCCGGGGACTTAGCACAGATACGCAGTATTTT | CASRGLSTDTQYF
few | TRBJ2-1 | TRBV7-2 | . | TGTGCCAGCCTTTTAAATGGGTACAATGAGCAGTTCTTC | CASLLNGYNEQFF
few | TRBJ1-1 | TRBV12-3/TRBV12-4 | . | TGTGCCAGCAGTCTTCATACAGCCAGGGTAGCCACTGAAGCTTTCTTT | CASSLHTARVATEAFF
few | TRBJ2-5 | TRBV7-8 | . | TGTGCCAGCAGCTTAAGAATGAAAGAGACCCAGTACTTC | CASSLRMKETQYF
few | TRBJ2-1 | TRBV30 | . | TGTGCCTGGAGTTGGGCAGGGAATGAGCAGTTCTTC | CAWSWAGNEQFF
few | TRBJ2-5 | TRBV13 | . | TGTGCCAGCAGCTTGTACAGCTTCCAAGAGACCCAGTACTTC | CASSLYSFQETQYF
few | TRBJ1-1 | TRBV2 | TRBD1 | TGTGCCACCAGCCGGGGACAGGGAGGAACTGAAGCTTTCTTT | CATSRGQGGTEAFF
. | TRBJ1-1 | TRBV4-2 | . | TGTGCCAGCAGCCAGACTGCAGTAAACACTGAAGCTTTCTTT | CASSQTAVNTEAFF
. | TRBJ2-3 | TRBV11-2 | . | TGTGCCAGCAGCGAGATACTGCGGACTGGCACAGATACGCAGTATTTT | CASSEILRTGTDTQYF
. | TRBJ2-2 | TRBV12-3/TRBV12-4 | TRBD2 | TGTGCCAGCAGCAGGGACTACCAGACCGGGGAGCTGTTTTTT | CASSRDYQTGELFF